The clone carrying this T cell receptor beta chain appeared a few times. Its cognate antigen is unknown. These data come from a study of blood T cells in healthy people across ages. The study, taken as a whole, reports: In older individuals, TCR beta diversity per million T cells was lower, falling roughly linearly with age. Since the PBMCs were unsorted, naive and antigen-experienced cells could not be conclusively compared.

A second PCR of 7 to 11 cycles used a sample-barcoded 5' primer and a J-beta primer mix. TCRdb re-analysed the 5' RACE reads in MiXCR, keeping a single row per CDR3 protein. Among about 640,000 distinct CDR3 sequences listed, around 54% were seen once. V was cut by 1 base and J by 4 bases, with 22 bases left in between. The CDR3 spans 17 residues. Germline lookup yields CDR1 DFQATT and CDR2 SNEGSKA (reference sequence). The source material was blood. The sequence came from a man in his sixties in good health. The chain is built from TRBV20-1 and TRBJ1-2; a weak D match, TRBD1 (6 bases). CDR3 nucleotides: TGCAGTGCTAGAGCATATCAGCCCGACAGGACGTCCTATGGCTACACCTTC. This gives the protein CSARAYQPDRTSYGYTF.